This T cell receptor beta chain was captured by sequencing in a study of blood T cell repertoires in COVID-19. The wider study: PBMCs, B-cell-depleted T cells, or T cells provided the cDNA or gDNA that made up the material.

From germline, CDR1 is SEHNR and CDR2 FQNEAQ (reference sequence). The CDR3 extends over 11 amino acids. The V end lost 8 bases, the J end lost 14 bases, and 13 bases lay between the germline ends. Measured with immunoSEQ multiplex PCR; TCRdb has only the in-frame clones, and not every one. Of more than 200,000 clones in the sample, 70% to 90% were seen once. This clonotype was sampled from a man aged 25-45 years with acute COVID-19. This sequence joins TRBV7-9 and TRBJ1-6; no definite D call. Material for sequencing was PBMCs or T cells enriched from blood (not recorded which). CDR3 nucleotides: TGTGCCAGCGGGATGGGTAGCGCCCTCCACTTT. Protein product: CASGMGSALHF.